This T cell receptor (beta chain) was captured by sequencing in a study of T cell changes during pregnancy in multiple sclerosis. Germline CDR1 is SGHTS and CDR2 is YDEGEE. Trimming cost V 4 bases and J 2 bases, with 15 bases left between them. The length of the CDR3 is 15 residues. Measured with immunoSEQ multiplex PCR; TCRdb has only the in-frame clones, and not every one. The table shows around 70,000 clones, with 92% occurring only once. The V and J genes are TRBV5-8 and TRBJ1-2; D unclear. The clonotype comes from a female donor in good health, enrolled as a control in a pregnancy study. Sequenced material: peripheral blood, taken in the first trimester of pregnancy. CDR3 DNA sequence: TGTGCCAGCAGCCCCCGACAAGGTGGGAACTATGGCTACACCTTC. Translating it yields CASSPRQGGNYGYTF.